This TCR beta chain was sequenced in a study of T and B cells in COVID-19 patients. TRB rearrangements were amplified by multiplex PCR with BIOMED2 TRB-A/B primers. TCRdb recomputed calls from the multiplex PCR reads with MiXCR, one row per CDR3 protein. The sample has about 5,100 distinct CDR3 sequences, 15% to 20% seen once; the top ten hold less than 8.5%. Blood genomic DNA input for TRB amplification was 250-500 ng. Germline-derived CDR1 and CDR2 are ENHRY and SYGVKD. The CDR3 loop spans 15 amino acids. The trim removed 1 base at V and 10 bases at J, leaving 8 bases unmatched. The TCR originated in a human donor who had recovered from COVID-19. Material: blood. J is TRBJ2-1 and V is TRBV10-3; 9 nucleotides align to TRBD2. The CDR3 nucleotides are TGTGCCATCAGTGAGTATGGCCGGGGACTAGCCGAGCAGTTCTTC. Protein sequence: CAISEYGRGLAEQFF.